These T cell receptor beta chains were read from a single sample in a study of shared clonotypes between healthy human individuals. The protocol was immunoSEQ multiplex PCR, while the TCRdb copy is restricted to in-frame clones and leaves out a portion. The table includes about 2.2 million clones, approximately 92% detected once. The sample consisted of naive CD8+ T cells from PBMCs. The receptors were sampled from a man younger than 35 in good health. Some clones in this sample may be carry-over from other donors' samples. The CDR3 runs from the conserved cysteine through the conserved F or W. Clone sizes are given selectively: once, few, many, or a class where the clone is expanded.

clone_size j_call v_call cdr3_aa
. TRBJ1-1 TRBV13 CASSTRTGNTEAFF
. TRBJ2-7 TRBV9 CASSVVGGLGEQYF
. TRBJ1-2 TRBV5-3 CARRGRLLKLGGYTF
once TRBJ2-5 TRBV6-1 CASSEGASAAETQYF
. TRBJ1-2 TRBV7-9 CASSRDREPSMGGYTF
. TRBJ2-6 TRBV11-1 CASSSRVSGANVLTF
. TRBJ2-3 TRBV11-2 CASSSRLAANTDTQYF
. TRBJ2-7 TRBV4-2 CASSQDGGQPTYEQYF
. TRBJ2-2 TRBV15 CATSPSGSVTGELFF
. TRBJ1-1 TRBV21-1 CASSAGQGMNTEAFF
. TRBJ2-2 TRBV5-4 CASSLAGGSTGELFF
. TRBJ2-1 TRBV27 CASRLGTVLYNEQFF
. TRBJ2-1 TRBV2 CAICGAGAGLSSYNEQFF
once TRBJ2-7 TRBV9 CASSPPGGSYHEQYF
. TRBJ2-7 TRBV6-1 CASIGYEQYF
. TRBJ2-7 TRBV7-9 CASSLSPGQGYYEQYF
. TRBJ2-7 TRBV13 CASSFLDRGYEQYF
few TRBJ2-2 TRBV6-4 CASSDPSSDTGELFF
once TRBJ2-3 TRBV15 CATSHRDRGTDTQYF
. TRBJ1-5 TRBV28 CASSLTGNQPQHF
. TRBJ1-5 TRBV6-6 CASSYSTTYDQPQHF
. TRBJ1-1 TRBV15 CASGPGMNTEAFF
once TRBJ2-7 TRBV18 CASSPQGTGFFEQYF
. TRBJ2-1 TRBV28 CARSRDREWNEQFF
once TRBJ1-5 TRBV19 CASTPTRRISNQPQHF
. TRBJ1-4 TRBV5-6 CASSQTRQGAPYGLFF
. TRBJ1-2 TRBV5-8 CASSLVFGVDGYTF
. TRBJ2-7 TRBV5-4 CASSSGDDEQYF
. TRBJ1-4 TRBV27 CASSLYHPGRSWEKLFF
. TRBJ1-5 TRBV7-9 CASSQGAYQPQHF
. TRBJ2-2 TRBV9 CASSFGTRTGELFF
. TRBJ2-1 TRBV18 CAILLEPGSTSSYNEQFF
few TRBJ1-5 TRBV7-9 CASSLGAGRQQPQHF
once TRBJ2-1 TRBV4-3 CASSQERRGAYNEQFF
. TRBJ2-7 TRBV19 CASSRRGDEQYF
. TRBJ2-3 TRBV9 CASSVGETGELDTQYF
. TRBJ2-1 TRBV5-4 CASSSGLAEEGHEQFF
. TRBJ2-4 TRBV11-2 CASSLGVAEVKNIQYF
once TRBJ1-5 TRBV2 CASSEIGSNQPQHF
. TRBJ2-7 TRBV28 CASSPGFFYEQYF
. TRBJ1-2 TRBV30 CAGEDRLLNYGYTF
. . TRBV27 CASSLYAGAYEQYF
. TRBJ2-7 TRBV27 CASRTDRGVPYEQYF
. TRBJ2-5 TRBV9 CASSVAGMGTQYF
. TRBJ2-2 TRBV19 CASSLQLAGGLGTGELFF
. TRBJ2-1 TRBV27 CASSSGSSYNEQFF
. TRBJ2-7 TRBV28 CASSFRSYEQYF
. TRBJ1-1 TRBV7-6 CASSAGANTEAFF
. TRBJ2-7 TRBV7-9 CASSLREKGYEQYF
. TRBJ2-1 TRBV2 CASKYNGGVDNEQFF
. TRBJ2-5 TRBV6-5 CATRGGWGETQYF
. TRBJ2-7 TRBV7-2 CASSPRGEQYF
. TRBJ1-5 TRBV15 CATSGSTGSNQPQHF
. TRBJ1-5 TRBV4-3 CASSPYRDRGFQPQHF
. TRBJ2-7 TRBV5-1 CASSLAGSGKPGEQYF
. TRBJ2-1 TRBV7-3 CASSPTSGSGNEQFF
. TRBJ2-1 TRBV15 CATSRDLGTGIYNEQFF
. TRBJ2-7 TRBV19 CASSIRGGHIYEQYF
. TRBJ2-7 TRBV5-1 CASSLDSGLAASYEQYF
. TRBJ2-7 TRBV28 CASSIGQITYEQYF